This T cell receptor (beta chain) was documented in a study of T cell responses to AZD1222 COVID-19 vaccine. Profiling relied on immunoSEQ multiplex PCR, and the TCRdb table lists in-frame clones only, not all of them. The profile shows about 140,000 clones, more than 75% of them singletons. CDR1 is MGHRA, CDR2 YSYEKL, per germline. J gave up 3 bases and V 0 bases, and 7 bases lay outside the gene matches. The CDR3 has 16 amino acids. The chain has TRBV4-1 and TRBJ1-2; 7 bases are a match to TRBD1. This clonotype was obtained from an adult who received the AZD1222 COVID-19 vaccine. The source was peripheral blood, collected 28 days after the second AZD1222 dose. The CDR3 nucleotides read TGCGCCAGCAGCCAAGAGGGACAGCTGAGAGACTATGGCTACACCTTC. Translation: CASSQEGQLRDYGYTF.